This T cell receptor (beta chain) was sequenced in a study of cytomegalovirus exposure and HLA in healthy donors. Study background: Approximately 77 million unique TCRs from HLA-typed donors were held in an early release of data.

Points from the study as a whole: Sequencing depth across donors, presence/absence analyses assumed, was roughly uniform. Within an earlier analysis, most TCR beta V segments proved productive either about 87% or about 30% of the time.

PCR was performed using 60 Vbeta and 13 Jbeta primers. Here immunoSEQ multiplex PCR was the method, and the copy in TCRdb shows in-frame clones only, minus some. In the table there are about 31,000 clones, approximately 61% of which are singletons. The ends lost 3 bases at V and 5 bases at J; junction bases unmatched: 9. The CDR3 is made up of 14 amino acids. Germline V gene sequence: CDR1 GTSNPN, CDR2 SVGIG (reference sequence). This clone showed up just once. Antigen unknown. V and J are TRBV30 and TRBJ2-7; 8 positions agree with TRBD1. The sequence was collected from a man in his fifties or sixties in good health and CMV-seropositive. Specimen: PBMCs. CDR3: CAWSADRVIDEQYF. Written as DNA, the CDR3 is TGTGCCTGGAGCGCGGACAGGGTGATAGACGAGCAGTACTTC.